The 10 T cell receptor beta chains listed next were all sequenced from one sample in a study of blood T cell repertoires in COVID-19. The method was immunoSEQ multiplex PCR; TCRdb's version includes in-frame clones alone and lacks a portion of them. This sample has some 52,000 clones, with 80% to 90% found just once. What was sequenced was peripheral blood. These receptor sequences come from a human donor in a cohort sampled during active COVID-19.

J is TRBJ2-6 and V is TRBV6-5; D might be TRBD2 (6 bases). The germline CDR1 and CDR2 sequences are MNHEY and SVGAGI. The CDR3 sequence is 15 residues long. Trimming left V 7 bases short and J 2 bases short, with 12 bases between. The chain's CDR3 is CASIGRGTGANVLTF. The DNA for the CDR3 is TGTGCCAGCATCGGTCGGGGGACTGGGGCCAACGTCCTGACTTTC.

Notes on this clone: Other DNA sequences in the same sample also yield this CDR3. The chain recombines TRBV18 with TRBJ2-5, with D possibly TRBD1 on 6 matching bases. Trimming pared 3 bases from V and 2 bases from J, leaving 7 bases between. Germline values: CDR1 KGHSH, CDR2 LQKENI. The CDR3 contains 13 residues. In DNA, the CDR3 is TGTGCCAGCTCACCCGGACAGCAAGAGACCCAGTACTTC. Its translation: CASSPGQQETQYF.

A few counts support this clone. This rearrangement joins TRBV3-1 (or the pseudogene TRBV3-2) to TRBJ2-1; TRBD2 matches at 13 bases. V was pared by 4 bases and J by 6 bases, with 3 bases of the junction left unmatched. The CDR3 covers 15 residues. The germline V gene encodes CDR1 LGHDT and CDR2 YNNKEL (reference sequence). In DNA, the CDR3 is TGTGCCAGCAGCCGGACTAGCGGGGGACCCAATGAGCAGTTCTTC. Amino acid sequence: CASSRTSGGPNEQFF.

The CDR3 nucleotides read TGTGCCAGCAGTTACTCCGGACAGGACCTCTATGGCTACACCTTC. This translates into CASSYSGQDLYGYTF. The V gene is TRBV6-2 or TRBV6-3, the J gene TRBJ1-2; 7 bases line up with TRBD1. V dropped 0 bases and J dropped 4; count of bases not matched to a gene: 5. Germline CDR1 reads MNHEY; CDR2 reads SVGEGT. The CDR3 is made up of 15 amino acids.

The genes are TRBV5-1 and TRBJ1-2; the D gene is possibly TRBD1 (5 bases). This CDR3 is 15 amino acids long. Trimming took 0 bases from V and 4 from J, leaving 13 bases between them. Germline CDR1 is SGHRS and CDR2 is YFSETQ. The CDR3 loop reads CASSLGEGQIYGYTF. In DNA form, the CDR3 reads TGCGCCAGCAGCTTGGGGGAGGGGCAGATCTATGGCTACACCTTC.

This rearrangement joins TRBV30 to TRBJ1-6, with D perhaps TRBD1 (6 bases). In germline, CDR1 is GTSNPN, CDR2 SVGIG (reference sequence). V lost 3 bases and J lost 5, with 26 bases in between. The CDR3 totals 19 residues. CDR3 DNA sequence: TGTGCCTGGAGACCACCGCCGGGACATTATACCGAGAATAATTCACCCCTCCACTTT. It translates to CAWRPPPGHYTENNSPLHF.

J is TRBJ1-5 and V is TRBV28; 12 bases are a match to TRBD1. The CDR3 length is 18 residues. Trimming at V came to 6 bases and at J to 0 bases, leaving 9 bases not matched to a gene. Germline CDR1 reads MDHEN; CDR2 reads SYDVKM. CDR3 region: CASSKPRDRGLSNQPQHF. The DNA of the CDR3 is TGTGCCAGCAGCAAACCCCGGGACAGGGGGCTTAGCAATCAGCCCCAGCATTTT.

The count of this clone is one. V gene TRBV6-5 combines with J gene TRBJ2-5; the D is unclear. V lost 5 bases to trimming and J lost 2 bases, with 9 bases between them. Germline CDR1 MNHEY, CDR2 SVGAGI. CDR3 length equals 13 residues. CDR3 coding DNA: TGTGCCAGCAGTCGACTCAGTCAAGAGACCCAGTACTTC. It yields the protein CASSRLSQETQYF.

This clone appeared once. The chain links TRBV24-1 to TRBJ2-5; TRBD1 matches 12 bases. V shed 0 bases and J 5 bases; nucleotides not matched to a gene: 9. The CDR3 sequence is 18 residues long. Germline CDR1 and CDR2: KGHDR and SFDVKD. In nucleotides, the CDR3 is TGTGCCACCAGTGATTTGAAGGGGACAGGGGGCTTCGGGGAGACCCAGTACTTC. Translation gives CATSDLKGTGGFGETQYF.

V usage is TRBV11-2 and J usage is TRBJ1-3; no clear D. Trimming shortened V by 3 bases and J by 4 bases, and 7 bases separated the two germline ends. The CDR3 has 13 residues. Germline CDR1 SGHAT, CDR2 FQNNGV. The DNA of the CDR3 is TGTGCCAGCAGCTTGACGGAGGGAAACACCATATATTTT. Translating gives CASSLTEGNTIYF.